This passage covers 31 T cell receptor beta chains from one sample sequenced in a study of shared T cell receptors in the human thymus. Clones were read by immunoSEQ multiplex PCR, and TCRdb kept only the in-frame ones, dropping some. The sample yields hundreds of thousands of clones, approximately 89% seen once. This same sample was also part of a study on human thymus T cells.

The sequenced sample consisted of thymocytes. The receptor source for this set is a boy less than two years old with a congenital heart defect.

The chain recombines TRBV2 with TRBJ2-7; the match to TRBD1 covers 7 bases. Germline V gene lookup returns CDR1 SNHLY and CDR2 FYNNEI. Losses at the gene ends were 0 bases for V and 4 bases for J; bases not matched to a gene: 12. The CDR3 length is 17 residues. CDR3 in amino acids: CASSEARPNGTAYEQYF. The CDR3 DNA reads TGTGCCAGCAGTGAAGCGCGGCCAAACGGGACAGCTTACGAGCAGTACTTC.

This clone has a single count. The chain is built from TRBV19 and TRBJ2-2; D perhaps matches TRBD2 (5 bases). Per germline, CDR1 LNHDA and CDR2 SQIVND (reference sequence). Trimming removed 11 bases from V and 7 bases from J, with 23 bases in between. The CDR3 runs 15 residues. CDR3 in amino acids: CASKTGGFAIGELFF. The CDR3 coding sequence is TGTGCCTCGAAAACGGGCGGGTTTGCGATCGGGGAGCTGTTTTTT. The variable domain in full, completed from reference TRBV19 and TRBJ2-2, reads DGGITQSPKYLFRKEGQNVTLSCEQNLNHDAMYWYRQDPGQGLRLIYYSQIVNDFQKGDIAEGYSVSREKKESFPLTVTSAQKNPTAFYLCASKTGGFAIGELFFGEGSRLTVL.

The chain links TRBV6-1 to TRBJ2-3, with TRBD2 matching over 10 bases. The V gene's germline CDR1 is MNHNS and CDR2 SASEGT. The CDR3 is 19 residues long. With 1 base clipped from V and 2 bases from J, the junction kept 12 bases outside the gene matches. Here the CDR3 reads CASSEGNSGRIEDTDTQYF. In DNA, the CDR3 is TGTGCCAGCAGTGAAGGTAATAGCGGGAGGATTGAGGACACAGATACGCAGTATTTT.

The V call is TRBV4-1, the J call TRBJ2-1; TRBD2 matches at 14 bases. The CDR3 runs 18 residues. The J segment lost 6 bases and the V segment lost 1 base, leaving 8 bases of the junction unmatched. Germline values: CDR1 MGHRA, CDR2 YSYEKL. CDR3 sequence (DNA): TGCGCCAGCAGCCAAGTAGAGGGACTAGCGGGAGTGTTCAATGAGCAGTTCTTC. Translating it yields CASSQVEGLAGVFNEQFF.

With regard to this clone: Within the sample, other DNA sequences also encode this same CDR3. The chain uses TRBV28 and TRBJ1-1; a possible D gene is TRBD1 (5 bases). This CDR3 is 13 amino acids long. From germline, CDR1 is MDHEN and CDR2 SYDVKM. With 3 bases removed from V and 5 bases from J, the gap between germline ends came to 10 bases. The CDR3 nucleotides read TGTGCCAGCAGTTTTAGGGGTCGGACTGAAGCTTTCTTT. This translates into CASSFRGRTEAFF.

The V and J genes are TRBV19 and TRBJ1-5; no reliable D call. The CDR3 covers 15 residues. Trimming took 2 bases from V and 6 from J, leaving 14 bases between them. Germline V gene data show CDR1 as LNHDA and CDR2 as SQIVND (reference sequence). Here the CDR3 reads CASSISVGGSQPQHF. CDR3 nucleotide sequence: TGTGCCAGTAGTATATCGGTAGGAGGAAGTCAGCCCCAGCATTTT.

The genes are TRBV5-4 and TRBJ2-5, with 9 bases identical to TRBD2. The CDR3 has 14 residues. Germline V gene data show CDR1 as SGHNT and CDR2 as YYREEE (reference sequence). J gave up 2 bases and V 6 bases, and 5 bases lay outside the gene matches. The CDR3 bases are TGTGCCAGCATCCAGCGGGGGGAACAAGAGACCCAGTACTTC. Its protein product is CASIQRGEQETQYF.

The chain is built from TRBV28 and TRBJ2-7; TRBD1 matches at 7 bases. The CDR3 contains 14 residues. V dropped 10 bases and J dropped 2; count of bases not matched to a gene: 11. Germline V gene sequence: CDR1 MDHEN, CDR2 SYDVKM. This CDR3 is CATQTGTDTYEQYF. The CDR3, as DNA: TGTGCCACCCAGACCGGGACAGATACCTACGAGCAGTACTTC.

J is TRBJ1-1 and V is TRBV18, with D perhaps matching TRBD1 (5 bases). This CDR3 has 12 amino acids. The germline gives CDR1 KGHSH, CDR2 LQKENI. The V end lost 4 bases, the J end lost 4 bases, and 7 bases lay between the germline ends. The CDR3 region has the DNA TGTGCCAGCTCACAAGGGGCCACTGAAGCTTTCTTT. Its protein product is CASSQGATEAFF.

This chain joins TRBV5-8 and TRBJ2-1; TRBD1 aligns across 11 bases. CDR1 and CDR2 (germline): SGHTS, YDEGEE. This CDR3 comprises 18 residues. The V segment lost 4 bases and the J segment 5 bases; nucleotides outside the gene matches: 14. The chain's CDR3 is CASSHRTGGARVDNEQFF. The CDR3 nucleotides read TGTGCCAGCAGCCATCGGACAGGGGGCGCGAGGGTTGACAATGAGCAGTTCTTC.

The CDR3 region has the DNA TGCAGCGTTGATCCGAGTCAGGGAAACTATGGCTACACCTTC. Translation gives CSVDPSQGNYGYTF. The genes are TRBV29-1 and TRBJ1-2; D is possibly TRBD1 (5 bases). The CDR3 contains 14 residues. With 3 bases removed from V and 2 bases from J, the gap between germline ends came to 13 bases. Germline assignment: CDR1 SQVTM and CDR2 ANQGSEA.

Here the CDR3 reads CAPAELTSGGKETQYF. In DNA, the CDR3 is TGTGCCCCCGCCGAGTTGACTAGCGGGGGTAAGGAGACCCAGTACTTC. This chain links TRBV10-3 with TRBJ2-5, with 12 bases matching TRBD2. V lost 11 bases, J lost 5 bases, and 15 bases stayed unmatched. This CDR3 comprises 16 residues. In germline, CDR1 is ENHRY, CDR2 SYGVKD.

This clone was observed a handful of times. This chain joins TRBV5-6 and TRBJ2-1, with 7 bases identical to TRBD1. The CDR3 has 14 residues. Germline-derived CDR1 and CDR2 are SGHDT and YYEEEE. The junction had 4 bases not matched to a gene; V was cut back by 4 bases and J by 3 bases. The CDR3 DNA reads TGTGCCAGCAGCCCTCGACAGGGCTACAATGAGCAGTTCTTC. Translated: CASSPRQGYNEQFF.

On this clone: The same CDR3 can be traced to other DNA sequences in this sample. The CDR3 protein is CASSTGQGNSPLHF. The CDR3 nucleotides read TGTGCCAGCTCGACAGGGCAGGGTAATTCACCCCTCCACTTT. The rearrangement joins TRBV19 to TRBJ1-6; 7 bases align to TRBD1. J lost 6 bases, V lost 9 bases, and 8 bases had no gene match. Germline CDR1 and CDR2: LNHDA and SQIVND (reference sequence). The CDR3 totals 14 residues.

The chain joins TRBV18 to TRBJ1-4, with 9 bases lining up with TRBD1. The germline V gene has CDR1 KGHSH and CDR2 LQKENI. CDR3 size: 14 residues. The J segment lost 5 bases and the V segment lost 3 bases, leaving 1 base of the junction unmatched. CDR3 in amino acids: CASSPGQGNEKLFF. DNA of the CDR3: TGTGCCAGCTCACCGGGACAGGGAAATGAAAAACTGTTTTTT.

In nucleotides, the CDR3 is TGCGCCAGCAGCCAAGATAGTAAGGACCTGGGGCCCGACCACAATCAGCCCCAGCATTTT. The encoded protein is CASSQDSKDLGPDHNQPQHF. This chain links TRBV4-1 with TRBJ1-5, with D maybe TRBD1 (5 bases). Germline CDR1 MGHRA, CDR2 YSYEKL. The length of the CDR3 is 20 residues. V was trimmed by 0 bases and J by 3 bases, leaving 24 bases between them.

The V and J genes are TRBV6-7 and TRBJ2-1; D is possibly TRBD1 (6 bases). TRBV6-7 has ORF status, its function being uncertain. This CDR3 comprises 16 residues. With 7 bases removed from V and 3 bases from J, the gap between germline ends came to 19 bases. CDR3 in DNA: TGTGCCAGCACCCAACAGGGTTATTGGGTCTACAATGAGCAGTTCTTC. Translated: CASTQQGYWVYNEQFF.

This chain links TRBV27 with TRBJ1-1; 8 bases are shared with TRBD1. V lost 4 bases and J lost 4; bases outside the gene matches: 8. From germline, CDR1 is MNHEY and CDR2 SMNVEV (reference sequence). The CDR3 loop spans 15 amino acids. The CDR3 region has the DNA TGTGCCAGCAGTTCCCCGGACAGGGTGGGCACTGAAGCTTTCTTT. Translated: CASSSPDRVGTEAFF.

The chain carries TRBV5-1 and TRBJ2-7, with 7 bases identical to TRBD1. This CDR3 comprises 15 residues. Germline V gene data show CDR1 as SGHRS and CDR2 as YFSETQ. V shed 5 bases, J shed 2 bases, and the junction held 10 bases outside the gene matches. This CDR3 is CASSKIDRVPYEQYF. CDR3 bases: TGCGCCAGCAGTAAAATAGACAGGGTGCCCTACGAGCAGTACTTC. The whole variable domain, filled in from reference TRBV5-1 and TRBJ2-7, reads KAGVTQTPRYLIKTRGQQVTLSCSPISGHRSVSWYQQTPGQGLQFLFEYFSETQRNKGNFPGRFSGRQFSNSRSEMNVSTLELGDSALYLCASSKIDRVPYEQYFGPGTRLTVT.

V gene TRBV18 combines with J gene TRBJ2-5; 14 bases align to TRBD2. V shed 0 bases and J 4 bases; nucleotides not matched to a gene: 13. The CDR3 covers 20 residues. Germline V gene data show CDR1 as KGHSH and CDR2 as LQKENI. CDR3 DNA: TGTGCCAGCTCACCACCGTCGGGACTAGCGGGAGTACGGGGGGGAGAGACCCAGTACTTC. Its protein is CASSPPSGLAGVRGGETQYF.

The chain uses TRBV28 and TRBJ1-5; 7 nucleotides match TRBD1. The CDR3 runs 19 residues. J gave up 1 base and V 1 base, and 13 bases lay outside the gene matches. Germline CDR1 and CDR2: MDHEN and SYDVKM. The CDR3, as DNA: TGTGCCAGCAGTTTATCGAACAGGGGAGGTTCTAGGAGCAATCAGCCCCAGCATTTT. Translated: CASSLSNRGGSRSNQPQHF.

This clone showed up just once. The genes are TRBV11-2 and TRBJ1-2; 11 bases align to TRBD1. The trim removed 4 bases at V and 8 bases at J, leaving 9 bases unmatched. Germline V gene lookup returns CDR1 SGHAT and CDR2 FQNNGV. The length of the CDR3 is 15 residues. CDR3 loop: CASSSGTGGPSGYTF. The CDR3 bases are TGTGCCAGCAGCTCTGGGACAGGGGGACCCTCAGGCTACACCTTC.

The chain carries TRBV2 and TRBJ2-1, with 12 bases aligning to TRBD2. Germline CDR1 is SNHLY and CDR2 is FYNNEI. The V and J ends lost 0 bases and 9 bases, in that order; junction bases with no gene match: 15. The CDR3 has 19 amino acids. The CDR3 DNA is TGTGCCAGCAGTGAAGCGCCGTCTAGCGGGAGGGCCGGTCGATGTGAGCAGTTCTTC. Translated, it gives CASSEAPSSGRAGRCEQFF.

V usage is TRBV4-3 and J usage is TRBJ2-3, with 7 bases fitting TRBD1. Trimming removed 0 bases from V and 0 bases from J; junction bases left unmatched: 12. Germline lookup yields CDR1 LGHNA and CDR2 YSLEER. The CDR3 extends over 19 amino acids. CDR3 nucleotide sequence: TGCGCCAGCAGCCAAGAGAGGAAAGGGGGCGGGCCTAGCACAGATACGCAGTATTTT. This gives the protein CASSQERKGGGPSTDTQYF.

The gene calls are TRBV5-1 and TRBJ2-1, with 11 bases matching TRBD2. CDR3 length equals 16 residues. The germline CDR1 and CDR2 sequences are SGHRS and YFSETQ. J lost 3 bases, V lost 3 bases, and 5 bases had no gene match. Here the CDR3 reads CASSYSGRGSYNEQFF. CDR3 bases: TGCGCCAGCAGCTATAGCGGGAGGGGTAGCTACAATGAGCAGTTCTTC.

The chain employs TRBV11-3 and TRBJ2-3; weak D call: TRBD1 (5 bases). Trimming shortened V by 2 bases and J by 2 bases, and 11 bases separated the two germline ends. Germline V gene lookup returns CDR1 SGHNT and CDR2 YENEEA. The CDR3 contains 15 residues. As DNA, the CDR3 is TGTGCCAGCAGCTTACAGGGAAAGGACACAGATACGCAGTATTTT. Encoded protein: CASSLQGKDTDTQYF. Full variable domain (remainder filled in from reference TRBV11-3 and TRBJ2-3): EAGVVQSPRYKIIEKKQPVAFWCNPISGHNTLYWYLQNLGQGPELLIRYENEEAVDDSQLPKDRFSAERLKGVDSTLKIQPAELGDSAVYLCASSLQGKDTDTQYFGPGTRLTVL.

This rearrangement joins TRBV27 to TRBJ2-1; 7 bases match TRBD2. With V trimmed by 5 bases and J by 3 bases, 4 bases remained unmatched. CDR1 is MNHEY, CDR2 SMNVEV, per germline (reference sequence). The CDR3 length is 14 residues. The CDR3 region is CASSGLAVYNEQFF. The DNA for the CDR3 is TGTGCCAGCAGTGGCCTAGCGGTCTACAATGAGCAGTTCTTC.

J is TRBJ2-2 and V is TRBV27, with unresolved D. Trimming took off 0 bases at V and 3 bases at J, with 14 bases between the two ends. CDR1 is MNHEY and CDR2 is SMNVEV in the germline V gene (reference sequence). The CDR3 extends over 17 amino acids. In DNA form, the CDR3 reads TGTGCCAGCAGTTTATCAACTACCCCCAGACACACCGGGGAGCTGTTTTTT. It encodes CASSLSTTPRHTGELFF.

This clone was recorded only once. CDR3 sequence reads: CSVAAGGPYSNQPQHF. The CDR3 region has the DNA TGCAGCGTTGCGGCAGGGGGTCCGTATAGCAATCAGCCCCAGCATTTT. The V call is TRBV29-1, the J call TRBJ1-5, with 7 nucleotides matching TRBD1. The CDR3 loop spans 16 amino acids. V lost 4 bases, J lost 0 bases, and 9 bases stayed unmatched. Germline CDR1 SQVTM, CDR2 ANQGSEA.

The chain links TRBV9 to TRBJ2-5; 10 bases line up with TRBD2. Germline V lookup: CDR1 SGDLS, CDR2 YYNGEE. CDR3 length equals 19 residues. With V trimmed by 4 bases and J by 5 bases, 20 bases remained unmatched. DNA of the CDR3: TGTGCCAGCAGCCCCCGTAGCCCCCGGACCGGGACTAGCGACGAGACCCAGTACTTC. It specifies CASSPRSPRTGTSDETQYF.

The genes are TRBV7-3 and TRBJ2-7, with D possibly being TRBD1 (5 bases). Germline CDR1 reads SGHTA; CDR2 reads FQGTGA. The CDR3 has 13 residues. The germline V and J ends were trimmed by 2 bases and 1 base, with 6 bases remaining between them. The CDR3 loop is CASSLSGSYEQYF. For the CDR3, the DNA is TGTGCCAGCAGCTTATCAGGGTCCTACGAGCAGTACTTC.